This TCR beta chain was sequenced in a study of regulatory T cells in long-lasting Graves disease. Overall study results and limits: Among samples with persistent disease, TRBV28, TRBJ1-2 and TRBJ2-5 were favored.

The CDR3 consists of 16 residues. The germline gives CDR1 LNHDA, CDR2 SQIVND (reference sequence). The V end lost 0 bases, the J end lost 1 base, and 12 bases lay between the germline ends. Time point: newly diagnosed GD, antithyroid drugs for less than 3 months. PBMCs were the source of the RNA used for TCR sequencing. In this cohort, patients came from an endocrinology department located in Xi'an, China. Construction of TCR beta libraries relied on iRepertoire HTBI primers and on Arm-PCR targeting CDR3 regions. In the study's own analysis: In the combined samples, around 60 TRBV and 14 TRBJ segments were identified. TCRdb reanalysed the multiplex PCR reads using MiXCR and keeps one entry per CDR3 protein. TCRdb, not the authors, supplied the V and J calls. The data show some 490,000 distinct CDR3 sequences, around 12% seen once. This clonotype has at least ten counts. What it recognizes is unknown.

The sample was also linked to a second study, of T cells in Graves' hyperthyroidism and ophthalmopathy. From that study: Every diagnosis used clinical symptoms, serum thyroxine and TRAb, thyroid ultrasound and orbital computed tomography.

The receptor was isolated from a woman between 25 and 40 years old with Graves disease. The source was peripheral blood mononuclear cells (PBMCs), collected at new diagnosis, from a patient treated with antithyroid drugs. The chain links TRBV19 to TRBJ2-5; weak D call: TRBD2 (5 bases). The CDR3 spells CASSIEGGGFQETQYF. The DNA of the CDR3 is TGTGCCAGTAGTATAGAAGGCGGCGGGTTCCAAGAGACCCAGTACTTC.